These 13 T cell receptor beta chains originate from one sample sequenced in a study of blood T cell repertoires in COVID-19. The table came from immunoSEQ multiplex PCR; TCRdb's copy has only in-frame clones and leaves some out. Of a few hundred thousand clones listed, over 80% were seen once; the top ten hold 5%. The sequenced sample was PBMCs or T cells enriched from blood (not recorded which). These receptor sequences come from a young man who had recovered from COVID-19.

V is TRBV28 and J is TRBJ1-4, with D perhaps TRBD1 (6 bases). Per germline, CDR1 MDHEN and CDR2 SYDVKM. Trimming pared 6 bases from V and 4 bases from J, leaving 21 bases between. The CDR3 covers 17 residues. CDR3 residues: CASSSTFGGHDNEKLFF. In DNA form, the CDR3 reads TGTGCCAGCAGCTCTACCTTCGGGGGGCATGATAATGAAAAACTGTTTTTT. Together with reference TRBV28 and TRBJ1-4, the CDR3 gives the full variable domain: DVKVTQSSRYLVKRTGEKVFLECVQDMDHENMFWYRQDPGLGLRLIYFSYDVKMKEKGDIPEGYSVSREKKERFSLILESASTNQTSMYLCASSSTFGGHDNEKLFFGSGTQLSVL.

This chain links TRBV4-1 with TRBJ2-2, with D possibly TRBD1 on 6 matching bases. CDR1 and CDR2 from the germline V gene are MGHRA and YSYEKL. Between the trimmed V and J ends, which lost 2 bases and 10 bases, there was a span of 23 bases. This CDR3 comprises 17 residues. CDR3 sequence reads: CASSQFPQGKGTLELFF. DNA of the CDR3: TGCGCCAGCAGCCAATTCCCCCAGGGGAAGGGGACCTTGGAGCTGTTTTTT.

This clone was counted at least ten times. This chain joins TRBV7-3 and TRBJ2-3, with a tentative D call TRBD2 (6 bases). Germline CDR1 is SGHTA and CDR2 is FQGTGA. This CDR3 has 13 residues. V lost 5 bases and J 5 bases, leaving 11 bases between the germline ends. Here the CDR3 reads CASSRRDGDTQYF. The CDR3 nucleotides are TGTGCCAGCAGCCGGAGGGACGGAGATACGCAGTATTTT.

This clone was counted once. This sample includes further DNA sequences coding for the same CDR3. The V call is TRBV28, the J call TRBJ2-7, with D maybe TRBD2 (5 bases). The V gene lost 6 bases and the J gene lost 3 bases, with 9 bases spanning the gap. Germline-derived CDR1 and CDR2 are MDHEN and SYDVKM. The CDR3 is made up of 12 amino acids. In DNA form, the CDR3 reads TGTGCCAGCAGCCTTGGGAGCTACGAGCAGTACTTC. This codes for CASSLGSYEQYF.

This clone has a single count. The gene calls are TRBV25-1 and TRBJ1-5, with D possibly being TRBD1 (6 bases). Trimming cost V 4 bases and J 3 bases, with 16 bases left between them. This CDR3 comprises 16 residues. Germline V gene lookup returns CDR1 MGHDK and CDR2 SYGVNS. The CDR3 coding sequence is TGTGCCAGCAGTGCCCTCGGAACAGGGCACAATCAGCCCCAGCATTTT. Its translation is CASSALGTGHNQPQHF.

The V gene is TRBV19, the J gene TRBJ2-3; perhaps TRBD2 as D (6 bases). Germline loops: CDR1 LNHDA, CDR2 SQIVND (reference sequence). Trimming pared 3 bases from V and 3 bases from J, leaving 16 bases between. The CDR3 has 16 residues. CDR3 bases: TGTGCCAGTAGTATCGGATGGGACTCGATTACAGATACGCAGTATTTT. Protein: CASSIGWDSITDTQYF.

The chain combines TRBV19 with TRBJ2-5; 10 bases are a match to TRBD1. In germline, CDR1 is LNHDA, CDR2 SQIVND (reference sequence). V lost 4 bases and J lost 7; bases outside the gene matches: 0. The CDR3 length is 12 residues. For the CDR3, the DNA is TGTGCCAGTAGTAGGGACAGGGGGACCCAGTACTTC. Translation gives CASSRDRGTQYF.

J is TRBJ2-2 and V is TRBV27; 10 bases are a match to TRBD1. With 3 bases clipped from V and 5 bases from J, the junction kept 6 bases outside the gene matches. The CDR3 runs to 16 residues. Germline CDR1 MNHEY, CDR2 SMNVEV (reference sequence). The CDR3 coding sequence is TGTGCCAGCAGTTTGATGGGACAGGGGAGTACCGGGGAGCTGTTTTTT. This gives the protein CASSLMGQGSTGELFF.

The chain joins TRBV5-1 to TRBJ1-2; D gene unclear. Germline CDR1 SGHRS, CDR2 YFSETQ. The CDR3 is 14 residues long. V was trimmed by 9 bases and J by 6 bases, leaving 21 bases between them. The CDR3 region is CATRGGSNPHGYTF. The DNA for the CDR3 is TGCGCCACCCGGGGAGGATCAAATCCCCATGGCTACACCTTC.

This chain links TRBV28 with TRBJ2-2, with 8 bases fitting TRBD1. The CDR3 loop spans 16 amino acids. V was clipped by 7 bases and J by 5 bases; unmatched bases: 12. Germline CDR1 reads MDHEN; CDR2 reads SYDVKM. CDR3: CASTFSGGQGTGELFF. The CDR3 DNA sequence: TGTGCCAGCACCTTTTCCGGTGGACAGGGAACCGGGGAGCTGTTTTTT.

The V call is TRBV7-9, the J call TRBJ1-5; the match to TRBD1 covers 9 bases. The trim removed 5 bases at V and 5 bases at J, leaving 7 bases unmatched. The V gene's germline CDR1 is SEHNR and CDR2 FQNEAQ (reference sequence). The CDR3 is 15 residues long. CDR3 coding DNA: TGTGCCAGCAGCCGGACCGGGACAGGGCATCAGCCCCAGCATTTT. Encoded protein: CASSRTGTGHQPQHF.

The V and J genes are TRBV6-5 and TRBJ2-7, with TRBD1 matching over 8 bases. CDR3 length equals 14 residues. V lost 6 bases and J lost 5; bases outside the gene matches: 9. From germline, CDR1 is MNHEY and CDR2 SVGAGI. For the CDR3, the DNA is TGTGCCAGCAGCCCAGGGGGCGGGGTCCACGAGCAGTACTTC. This codes for CASSPGGGVHEQYF.

This clone was counted once. V and J are TRBV5-1 and TRBJ1-1, with D unresolved. Germline V CDR1 and CDR2: SGHRS, YFSETQ. The CDR3 totals 14 residues. Trimming left V 2 bases short and J 5 bases short, with 13 bases between. The CDR3 bases are TGCGCCAGCAGCTTCGGCACTATTGAGACTGAAGCTTTCTTT. It codes for CASSFGTIETEAFF.